This TCR beta chain came from a study of immune characteristics of hereditary and idiopathic chronic pancreatitis. General notes on the study: Local pancreatic immune cells and TCRbeta repertoires were profiled in hereditary and idiopathic chronic pancreatitis and were compared with control organ donor pancreases. TCRbeta sequencing included a few control pancreases, roughly seven pancreases with hereditary chronic pancreatitis and roughly six pancreases with idiopathic chronic pancreatitis. The gDNA-based approach was selected because the approach required minimal in vitro experimental manipulation of T cells infiltrating the pancreas.

The library was prepared using the immunoSEQ multiplex PCR assay. From pancreatic genomic DNA, the TCRbeta CDR3 region along with adjacent sequences was amplified and then sequenced. In the source study's methods: Repertoire diversity was measured as a mean normalized Shannon-Wiener index, alongside productive clonality and productive rearrangement counts. The nonparametric Mann-Whitney U test was used to compare repertoire metrics between the control and chronic pancreatitis groups. CDR3beta sequences with identical amino acid composition and length across subjects were defined as shared clonotypes. TCRdb holds this immuneACCESS table with in-frame rearrangements only. Some clones are missing; in checked studies, unresolved V genes explain under half, and the rest has no known cause. Clonal size and the V and J genes are those of that table, whereas D and trimming came from the DNA. The sample contains about 590 clones, less than 75% of them found a single time. The top ten clonotypes cover under 30% of the sample.

The germline V gene provides CDR1 MDHEN and CDR2 SYDVKM. Cut back by 3 bases and 6 bases, the V and J ends lie 6 bases apart. The CDR3 holds 13 amino acids from the cysteine to the phenylalanine. The retained sequence is limited to the CDR3, 39 bases, with the frame set at the first base. Control pancreas tissue was obtained from deceased organ donors with no known pancreatic disease and was processed through the same islet isolation procedure as patient tissue. Genomic DNA was extracted directly from bulk pancreas tissue, without T cell sorting, for TCRbeta sequencing. Pancreas tissues were collected consecutively from patients and organ donors at two US centers. Study-wide conclusions, independent of this receptor: Compared with controls, both chronic pancreatitis groups had significantly higher TCRbeta repertoire diversity and lower clonality. Chronic pancreatitis caused by alcohol use was not included in the study. Differences in Vbeta-Jbeta gene family usage, including TRBV10, TRBV19, TRBV23 and TRBV5, were found between hereditary and idiopathic chronic pancreatitis.

Notes on this clone: Its specific antigen is unknown. Base qualities are not provided; no much larger clone lies one nucleotide away.

This clonotype was obtained from a human donor who was a deceased organ donor serving as a healthy control. This chain joins TRBV28 to TRBJ1-6; no D gene call is confident. Sequenced: pancreas tissue. The DNA sequence reads TGTGCCAGCAGTTTCGGGGTTAATTCACCCCTCCACTTT. Translated, this gives CASSFGVNSPLHF.